Listed here are 22 T cell receptor beta chains from one sample, sequenced in a study of T-cell reconstitution after alpha-beta-depleted transplantation in children. Construction of the TCRbeta library involved unique molecular identifiers. TCRdb recomputed calls from the PCR reads with MiXCR, one row per CDR3 protein. The repertoire holds 65,000 to 75,000 distinct CDR3 sequences, with 4.9% as singletons. The input for sequencing was PBMCs, mostly from graft donor cells, taken 180 days after TCRalphabeta/CD19-depleted stem cell transplant. These receptors were collected from a boy in the first two years of life who had a stem cell transplant for acute myeloid leukemia, so the T cells may come from the graft donor.

This clonotype was found many times. CDR3 DNA sequence: TGTGCCAGCAAGAAAGGGGGCTGGGGAGATACGCAGTATTTT. Its protein product is CASKKGGWGDTQYF. V gene TRBV3-1 combines with J gene TRBJ2-3, with 7 bases identical to TRBD1. The CDR3 sequence is 14 residues long. The V gene end was trimmed by 7 bases and the J gene end by 5 bases; junction bases not matched to a gene: 9. Germline CDR1 reads LGHDT; CDR2 reads YNNKEL (reference sequence).

Ten or more counts support this clonotype. This rearrangement joins TRBV7-2 to TRBJ2-3, with D hard to call. CDR1 is SGHTA and CDR2 is FQGNSA in the germline V gene. CDR3 size: 15 residues. V shed 2 bases and J shed 0 bases, with 9 bases lying between them. CDR3 in amino acids: CASSLPQRSTDTQYF. The CDR3, as DNA: TGTGCCAGCAGCTTACCTCAACGTAGCACAGATACGCAGTATTTT.

This clonotype appeared many times. The genes are TRBV19 and TRBJ1-1, with 7 bases that match TRBD1. The J segment lost 0 bases and the V segment lost 6 bases, leaving 4 bases of the junction unmatched. CDR3 length equals 14 residues. Germline V gene lookup returns CDR1 LNHDA and CDR2 SQIVND (reference sequence). The CDR3 nucleotides read TGTGCCAGTAGAACCGGGACAGTGAACACTGAAGCTTTCTTT. Amino acids: CASRTGTVNTEAFF.

This chain connects TRBV11-2 to TRBJ2-4; tentatively, D is TRBD1 (6 bases). The CDR3 loop spans 17 amino acids. Germline CDR1 reads SGHAT; CDR2 reads FQNNGV. Deletions cut 0 bases from V and 6 bases from J, with 18 bases between. CDR3: CASSLDSAGVVGNIQYF. In nucleotides, the CDR3 is TGTGCCAGCAGCTTAGATTCGGCAGGGGTTGTGGGAAACATTCAGTACTTC.

This clonotype has ten or more counts. V usage is TRBV4-3 and J usage is TRBJ2-5; D ambiguous. CDR3 length equals 13 residues. Trimming pared 3 bases from V and 5 bases from J, leaving 10 bases between. Per the germline V gene, CDR1 is LGHNA and CDR2 is YSLEER. The CDR3 DNA sequence: TGCGCCAGCAGCCAGGGTCCCCGGGAGACCCAGTACTTC. This codes for CASSQGPRETQYF.

This clonotype came up many times. This chain joins TRBV5-1 and TRBJ1-1; no firm D call. Germline V lookup: CDR1 SGHRS, CDR2 YFSETQ. The CDR3 extends over 11 amino acids. V lost 0 bases and J 7 bases, leaving 4 bases between the germline ends. CDR3 DNA: TGCGCCAGCAGCTTGGACGGTGAAGCTTTCTTT. This codes for CASSLDGEAFF.

Remarks on this clonotype: A much more abundant neighbour one base away suggests this may be a read error. CDR3 residues: CACSLGGSGGSSYNSPLHF. CDR3 DNA sequence: TGTGCCTGCAGTTTAGGAGGTTCGGGAGGAAGCTCCTATAATTCACCCCTCCACTTT. This chain joins TRBV2 and TRBJ1-6; D is unclear. Germline V lookup: CDR1 SNHLY, CDR2 FYNNEI. This CDR3 comprises 19 residues.

This clonotype was seen repeatedly, ten times or more. The chain combines TRBV7-2 with TRBJ1-2; 7 bases align to TRBD1. The CDR3 runs 17 residues. V lost 4 bases and J lost 4; bases outside the gene matches: 15. The V gene's germline CDR1 is SGHTA and CDR2 FQGNSA. The CDR3 DNA reads as TGTGCCAGCAGCTCCAGGACAGGTCGCTTGTCTCTCTATGGCTACACCTTC. It translates to CASSSRTGRLSLYGYTF.

This clonotype was counted between two and nine times. The V gene is TRBV19, the J gene TRBJ1-2; D uncertain. This CDR3 has 13 residues. Germline V gives CDR1 LNHDA, CDR2 SQIVND (reference sequence). Trimming stripped 3 bases from V and 6 bases from J, with 11 bases between. The CDR3 here is CASSMPGSNGYTF. CDR3 DNA: TGTGCCAGTAGTATGCCGGGCTCCAATGGCTACACCTTC.

This clonotype was counted at least ten times. The rearrangement joins TRBV7-6 to TRBJ2-7; TRBD1 or TRBD2 may be the D gene (5 bases each). The germline CDR1 and CDR2 sequences are SGHVS and FNYEAQ. The CDR3 sequence is 17 residues long. Trimming took 2 bases from V and 6 from J, leaving 23 bases between them. CDR3 protein: CASSLYGLNPGPGEQYF. The CDR3 nucleotides are TGTGCCAGCAGCTTATATGGTCTCAATCCGGGGCCCGGCGAGCAGTACTTC.

This clonotype was observed at least ten times. V usage is TRBV11-2 and J usage is TRBJ2-1; tentatively, D is TRBD1 or TRBD2 (6 bases each). V was cut by 2 bases and J by 8 bases, with 13 bases left in between. Per the germline V gene, CDR1 is SGHAT and CDR2 is FQNNGV. This CDR3 is built from 14 residues. The CDR3 DNA is TGTGCCAGCAGCTTAAGGGGGGCGGGGTATGAGCAGTTCTTC. This encodes CASSLRGAGYEQFF.

The chain joins TRBV30 to TRBJ2-3, with TRBD2 as a possible D gene (6 bases). CDR1 is GTSNPN, CDR2 SVGIG, per germline (reference sequence). Deletions cut 0 bases from V and 0 bases from J, with 28 bases between. The CDR3 has 21 residues. The CDR3 loop is CAWSVVVWDFLKSSSTDTQYF. The CDR3 bases are TGTGCCTGGAGTGTAGTCGTGTGGGACTTCCTCAAGTCCTCTAGCACAGATACGCAGTATTTT.

The sample holds many counts of this clonotype. This chain connects TRBV12-3 or TRBV12-4 to TRBJ2-1, with D possibly matching TRBD2 (5 bases). This CDR3 contains 15 residues. Deletions cut 3 bases from V and 9 bases from J, with 18 bases between. CDR3 loop: CASSFNGLLTAEQFF. The DNA for the CDR3 is TGTGCCAGCAGTTTCAACGGACTCCTGACGGCTGAGCAGTTCTTC.

Many counts were recorded for this clonotype. The chain employs TRBV12-3 or TRBV12-4 and TRBJ2-1, with TRBD2 matching over 9 bases. The CDR3 totals 13 residues. V shed 6 bases and J 4 bases; nucleotides not matched to a gene: 1. CDR3 amino acids: CASRRGGYNEQFF. In DNA, the CDR3 is TGTGCCAGCAGGCGGGGGGGATACAATGAGCAGTTCTTC.

The chain couples TRBV4-2 to TRBJ1-5; tentatively, D is TRBD1 (5 bases). The CDR3 loop spans 16 amino acids. Trimming stripped 10 bases from V and 4 bases from J, with 23 bases between. Germline V gene lookup returns CDR1 LGHNA and CDR2 YNFKEQ. CDR3 in amino acids: CAMGLGVLSGNQPQHF. For the CDR3, the DNA is TGTGCCATGGGCCTAGGGGTGCTCTCGGGGAATCAGCCCCAGCATTTT.

This clonotype came up many times. This chain uses TRBV15 with TRBJ1-1; no definite D call. This CDR3 region has 15 residues. Trimming removed 0 bases from V and 0 bases from J, with 8 bases in between. Germline V gene data show CDR1 as LNHNV and CDR2 as YYDKDF (reference sequence). CDR3 nucleotide sequence: TGTGCCACCAGCAGAGATAGACTAATGAACACTGAAGCTTTCTTT. Its protein is CATSRDRLMNTEAFF.

This clonotype appeared many times. The rearrangement uses TRBV7-9 and TRBJ2-3; D is unclear. CDR1 and CDR2 (germline): SEHNR, FQNEAQ (reference sequence). This CDR3 region has 14 residues. Trimming removed 4 bases at V and 2 bases at J, with 10 bases between. CDR3 in amino acids: CASSYLLTTDTQYF. The CDR3 DNA reads as TGTGCCAGCAGCTACTTGCTGACCACAGATACGCAGTATTTT.

The table lists this clonotype with many counts. This chain links TRBV6-5 with TRBJ1-1, with 7 bases lining up with TRBD1. The CDR3 sequence is 13 residues long. V trimming: 7 bases; J trimming: 4 bases; junction bases outside the gene matches: 6. Germline CDR1 is MNHEY and CDR2 is SVGAGI. The CDR3 region is CASNRGEGTEAFF. The CDR3, as DNA: TGTGCCAGCAACAGGGGAGAAGGCACTGAAGCTTTCTTT.

The gene calls are TRBV12-2 and TRBJ1-1; the table's TRBD1 call for D was not verified on the DNA. TRBV12-2 represents a pseudogene. The length of the CDR3 is 12 residues. CDR3 in amino acids: CASRPTGAEAFF. CDR3 coding DNA: TGTGCAAGTCGCCCAACAGGCGCCGAAGCTTTCTTT.

In this sample, this clonotype turned up many times. The chain combines TRBV5-1 with TRBJ1-4; D possibly corresponds to TRBD1 (5 bases). The V end lost 4 bases, the J end lost 4 bases, and 14 bases lay between the germline ends. The germline V gene has CDR1 SGHRS and CDR2 YFSETQ. The CDR3 has 15 amino acids. This chain's CDR3 is CASSASGTGNEKLFF. The CDR3 DNA reads TGCGCCAGCAGCGCCTCCGGGACGGGTAATGAAAAACTGTTTTTT.

This clonotype was seen at least ten times. This sequence joins TRBV28 and TRBJ1-1, with D possibly TRBD1 on 5 matching bases. The CDR3 runs 14 residues. The V gene lost 3 bases and the J gene lost 2 bases, with 10 bases spanning the gap. Germline V CDR1 and CDR2: MDHEN, SYDVKM. The CDR3, as DNA: TGTGCCAGCAGTTTTGGGGGGGGTAACACTGAAGCTTTCTTT. This sequence encodes CASSFGGGNTEAFF.

This clonotype was counted ten times or more. The chain combines TRBV20-1 with TRBJ2-1, with 13 bases that match TRBD2. The trim removed 2 bases at V and 0 bases at J, leaving 4 bases unmatched. The CDR3 extends over 17 amino acids. In germline, CDR1 is DFQATT, CDR2 SNEGSKA (reference sequence). DNA for the CDR3: TGCAGTGCTAGAACTAGCGGGGGGGGCAGCTCCTACAATGAGCAGTTCTTC. Translation gives CSARTSGGGSSYNEQFF.